This TCR beta chain originates from a study of cytomegalovirus exposure and HLA in healthy donors. Study findings and constraints: Roughly uniform depth of sequencing across donors was assumed in presence/absence analyses. Immune exposure information available was restricted to CMV serostatus. In vitro testing confirmed three CMV-associated chains as specific for CMV antigens. In a later analysis, HLA-associated beta chains showed higher expansion and lower generation probabilities than comparable chains.

The germline CDR1 and CDR2 sequences are SGHVS and FNYEAQ. This CDR3 is 17 amino acids long. V shed 0 bases and J shed 4 bases, with 17 bases lying between them. Notes on this clone: The antigen is not known.

In the PCR, 60 Vbeta and 13 Jbeta primers were used. Repertoires were generated with immunoSEQ multiplex PCR, while TCRdb's copy carries only in-frame clones and drops some. This sample yields 100,000 to 150,000 clones, of which 75% to 85% are seen a single time; just under 3% belongs to the top ten. This chain uses TRBV7-6 with TRBJ2-3, with D possibly matching TRBD1 (6 bases). The sequence came from a woman in her late teens or twenties in good health and CMV-seropositive. Sequencing was carried out using PBMCs. In nucleotides, the CDR3 is TGTGCCAGCAGCTTAGCCCTTACAGGGTTGTTCGCAGATACGCAGTATTTT. Protein: CASSLALTGLFADTQYF.